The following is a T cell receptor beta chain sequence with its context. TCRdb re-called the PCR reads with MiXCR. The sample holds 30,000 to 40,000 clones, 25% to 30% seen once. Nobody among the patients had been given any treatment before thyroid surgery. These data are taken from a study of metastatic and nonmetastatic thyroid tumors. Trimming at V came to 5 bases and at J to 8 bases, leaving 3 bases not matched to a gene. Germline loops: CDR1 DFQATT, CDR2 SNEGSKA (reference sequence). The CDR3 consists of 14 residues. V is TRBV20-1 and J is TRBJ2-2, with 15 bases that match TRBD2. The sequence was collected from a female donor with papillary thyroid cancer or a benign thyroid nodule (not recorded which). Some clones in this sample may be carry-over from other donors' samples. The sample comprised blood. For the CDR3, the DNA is TGCAGTGCTCTGGGACTAGCGGGGGGTGGGGAGCTGTTTTTT. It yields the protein CSALGLAGGGELFF.